This T cell receptor (beta chain) was sequenced during a study of cytomegalovirus exposure and HLA in healthy donors. With 6 bases removed from V and 4 bases from J, the gap between germline ends came to 15 bases. The CDR3 is 14 residues long. Germline V gene lookup returns CDR1 SGHVS and CDR2 FNYEAQ. The study's findings and limits: Using the classifier, cytomegalovirus status was reportedly diagnosed with high specificity and sensitivity.

This clone was observed a handful of times. As yet, its antigen is unknown. PCR amplification relied on 60 Vbeta primers (plus 13 Jbeta primers). Generated by immunoSEQ multiplex PCR, the TCRdb table keeps only in-frame clones and is missing some. The sample includes under 200,000 clones, 70% to 80% of them seen just once. Input material: PBMCs. The gene calls are TRBV7-6 and TRBJ2-5; possibly TRBD2 for D (6 bases). The clonotype comes from a male donor in good health and CMV-seropositive. CDR3 sequence reads: CASRPSARGETQYF. The CDR3 DNA reads TGTGCCAGCAGACCTAGCGCCCGGGGAGAGACCCAGTACTTC. The full variable domain, completed using reference TRBV7-6 and TRBJ2-5, is GAGVSQSPRYKVTKRGQDVALRCDPISGHVSLYWYRQALGQGPEFLTYFNYEAQQDKSGLPNDRFSAERPEGSISTLTIQRTEQRDSAMYRCASRPSARGETQYFGPGTRLLVL.